This TCR beta chain was identified in a study of blood T cell repertoires in COVID-19. Study information: The study drew acute and convalescent COVID-19 samples from the United States, Italy and Spain. PBMCs, B-cell-depleted T cells, or T cells provided the cDNA or gDNA that made up the material.

V was pared by 1 base and J by 5 bases, with 2 bases of the junction left unmatched. Germline V gene lookup returns CDR1 KGHSH and CDR2 LQKENI. The CDR3 loop spans 16 amino acids. Sequenced by immunoSEQ multiplex PCR; TCRdb stores in-frame clones only, minus some. The repertoire holds around 150,000 clones, with 80% as singletons. The source material was peripheral blood. V gene TRBV18 combines with J gene TRBJ1-6, with 10 positions matching TRBD1. The TCR comes from a woman between 45 and 65 years old with acute or convalescent COVID-19. The CDR3 nucleotides read TGTGCCAGCTCACCACAGGGGACAGGGGATAATTCACCCCTCCACTTT. Amino acid sequence: CASSPQGTGDNSPLHF.